This T cell receptor (beta chain) was observed in a study of T cells in Graves' hyperthyroidism and ophthalmopathy. In the study overall: Blood from the periphery was taken at initial diagnosis, before any treatment.

This clonotype showed up many times. Thyroid ultrasound, orbital computed tomography, clinical symptoms, and serum thyroxine and TRAb underpinned diagnoses. From RNA transcripts, TCR beta CDR3 regions were amplified. RT-PCR in the first round (using the HTBI primer set) targeted the TCR CDR3. TCRdb independently ran MiXCR on the multiplex PCR reads; one entry per CDR3 protein. Of 490,000 or so distinct CDR3 sequences listed, around 15% were seen once; the top ten hold about 29%. The CDR3 runs to 18 residues. In germline, CDR1 is SNHLY, CDR2 FYNNEI. The germline V and J ends were trimmed by 2 bases and 7 bases, with 23 bases remaining between them.

This chain connects TRBV2 to TRBJ1-4; possibly TRBD1 for D (5 bases). This clonotype originated in a woman aged 25 to 39 with Graves' ophthalmopathy. The sequencing input was blood. CDR3: CASSEYLLILQDGEKLFF. CDR3 in DNA: TGTGCCAGCAGTGAATATCTTTTGATTCTACAGGATGGTGAAAAACTGTTTTTT.